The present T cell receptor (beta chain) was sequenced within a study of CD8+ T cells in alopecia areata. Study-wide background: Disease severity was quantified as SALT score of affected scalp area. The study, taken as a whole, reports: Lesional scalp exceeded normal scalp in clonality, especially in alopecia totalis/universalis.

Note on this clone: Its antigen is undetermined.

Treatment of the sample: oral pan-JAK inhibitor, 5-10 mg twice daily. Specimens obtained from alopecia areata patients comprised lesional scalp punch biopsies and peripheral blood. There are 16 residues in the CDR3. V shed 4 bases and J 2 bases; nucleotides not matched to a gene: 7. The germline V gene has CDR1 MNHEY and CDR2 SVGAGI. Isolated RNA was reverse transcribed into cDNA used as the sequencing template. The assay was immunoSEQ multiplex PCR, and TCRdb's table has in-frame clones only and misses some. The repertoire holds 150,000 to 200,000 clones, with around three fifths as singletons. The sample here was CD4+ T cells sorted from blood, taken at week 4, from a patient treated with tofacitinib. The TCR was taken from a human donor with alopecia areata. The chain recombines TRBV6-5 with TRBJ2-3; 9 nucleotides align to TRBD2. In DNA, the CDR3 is TGTGCCAGCAGTTCACCTGGACTAGCGTTCACAGATACGCAGTATTTT. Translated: CASSSPGLAFTDTQYF.